The 4 T cell receptor beta chains presented below share a single source sample, sequenced in a study of PD-1 blockade in mismatch repair-deficient tumors. Profiling relied on immunoSEQ multiplex PCR, and the TCRdb table lists in-frame clones only, not all of them. This table has some 50,000 clones, 77% appearing once. Specimen: PBMCs, collected before pembrolizumab treatment. The receptors shown here come from an adult with mismatch repair-deficient cancer.

This clone was counted only a few times. The V and J genes are TRBV6-1 and TRBJ2-7, with TRBD2 identical over 8 bases. The CDR3 is 15 amino acids. With V trimmed by 2 bases and J by 2 bases, 5 bases remained unmatched. Germline CDR1 is MNHNS and CDR2 is SASEGT. The CDR3 region is CASSENPGGTYEQYF. CDR3 nucleotide sequence: TGTGCCAGCAGTGAAAACCCGGGAGGGACCTACGAGCAGTACTTC.

The chain couples TRBV5-4 to TRBJ2-3; D gene uncertain. The germline V and J ends were trimmed by 0 bases and 1 base, with 3 bases remaining between them. Germline lookup yields CDR1 SGHNT and CDR2 YYREEE (reference sequence). The CDR3 covers 13 residues. CDR3 coding DNA: TGTGCCAGCAGCTTGGGGGGCACAGATACGCAGTATTTT. Translated, it gives CASSLGGTDTQYF.

The rearrangement links TRBV6-5 to TRBJ2-3, with D perhaps matching TRBD1 or TRBD2 (6 bases each). Trimming removed 4 bases at V and 0 bases at J, with 14 bases between. The CDR3 contains 16 residues. Germline assignment: CDR1 MNHEY and CDR2 SVGAGI. CDR3 DNA: TGTGCCAGCAGTTGGAGGGGGTCACTTAGCACAGATACGCAGTATTTT. This sequence encodes CASSWRGSLSTDTQYF.

The V call is TRBV2, the J call TRBJ2-1, with TRBD2 matching over 12 bases. J lost 6 bases, V lost 4 bases, and 7 bases had no gene match. There are 16 residues in the CDR3. Germline assignment: CDR1 SNHLY and CDR2 FYNNEI. The DNA for the CDR3 is TGTGCCAGCAGTGCGCCGGGACTAGCGGGTTCCAATGAGCAGTTCTTC. It encodes CASSAPGLAGSNEQFF.